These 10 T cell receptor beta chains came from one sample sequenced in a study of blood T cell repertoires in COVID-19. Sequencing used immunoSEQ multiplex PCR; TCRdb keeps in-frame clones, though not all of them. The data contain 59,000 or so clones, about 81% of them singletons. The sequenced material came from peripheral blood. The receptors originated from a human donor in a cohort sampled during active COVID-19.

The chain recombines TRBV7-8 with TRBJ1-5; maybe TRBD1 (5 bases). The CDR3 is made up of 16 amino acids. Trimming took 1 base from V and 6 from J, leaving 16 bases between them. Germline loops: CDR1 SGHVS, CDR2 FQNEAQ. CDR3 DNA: TGTGCCAGCAGCTTAGACGTCGGGGGGTGGGGTCAGCCCCAGCATTTT. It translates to CASSLDVGGWGQPQHF.

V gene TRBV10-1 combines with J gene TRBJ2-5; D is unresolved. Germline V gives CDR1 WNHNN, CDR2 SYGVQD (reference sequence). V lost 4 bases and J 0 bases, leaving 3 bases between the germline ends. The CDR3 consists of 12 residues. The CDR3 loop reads CASSGNQETQYF. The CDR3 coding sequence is TGCGCCAGCAGTGGTAACCAAGAGACCCAGTACTTC.

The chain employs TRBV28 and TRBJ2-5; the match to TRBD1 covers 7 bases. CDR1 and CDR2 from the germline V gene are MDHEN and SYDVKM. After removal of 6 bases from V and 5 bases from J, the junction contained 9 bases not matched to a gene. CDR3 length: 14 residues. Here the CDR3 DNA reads TGTGCCAGCAGGTACGCAGGGGGTCGGGAGACCCAGTACTTC. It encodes CASRYAGGRETQYF.

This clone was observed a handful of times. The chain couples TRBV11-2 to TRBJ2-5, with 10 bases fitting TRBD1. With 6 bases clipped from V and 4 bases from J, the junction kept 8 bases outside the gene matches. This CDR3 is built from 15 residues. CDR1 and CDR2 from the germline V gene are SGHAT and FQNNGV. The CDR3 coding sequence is TGTGCCAGCAGATCCCGGACAGGGGGGTCAGAGACCCAGTACTTC. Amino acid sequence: CASRSRTGGSETQYF.

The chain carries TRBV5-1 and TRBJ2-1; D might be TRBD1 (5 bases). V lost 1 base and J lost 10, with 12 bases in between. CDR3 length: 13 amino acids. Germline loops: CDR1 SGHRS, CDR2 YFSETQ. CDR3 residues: CASSLYRSSEQFF. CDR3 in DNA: TGCGCCAGCAGCTTGTACAGGTCATCGGAGCAGTTCTTC.

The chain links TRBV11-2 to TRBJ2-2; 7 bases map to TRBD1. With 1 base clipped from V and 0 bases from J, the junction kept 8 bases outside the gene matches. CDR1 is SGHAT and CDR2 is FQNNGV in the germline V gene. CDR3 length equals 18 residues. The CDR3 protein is CASSLGHRDRTNTGELFF. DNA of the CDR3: TGTGCCAGCAGCTTAGGCCACCGGGACAGAACGAACACCGGGGAGCTGTTTTTT.

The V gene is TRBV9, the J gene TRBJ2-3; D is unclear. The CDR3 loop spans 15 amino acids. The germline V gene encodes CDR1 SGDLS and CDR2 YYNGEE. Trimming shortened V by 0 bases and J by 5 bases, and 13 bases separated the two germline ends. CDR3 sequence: CASSVDSWIGDTQYF. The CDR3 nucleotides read TGTGCCAGCAGCGTAGATAGCTGGATTGGAGATACGCAGTATTTT.

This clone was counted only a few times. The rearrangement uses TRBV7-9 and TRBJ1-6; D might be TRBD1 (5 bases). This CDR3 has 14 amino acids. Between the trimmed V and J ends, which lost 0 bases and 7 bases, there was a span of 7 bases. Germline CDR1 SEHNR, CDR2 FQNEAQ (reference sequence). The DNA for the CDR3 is TGTGCCAGCAGCTTAGCGACAGACAATTCACCCCTCCACTTT. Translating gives CASSLATDNSPLHF.

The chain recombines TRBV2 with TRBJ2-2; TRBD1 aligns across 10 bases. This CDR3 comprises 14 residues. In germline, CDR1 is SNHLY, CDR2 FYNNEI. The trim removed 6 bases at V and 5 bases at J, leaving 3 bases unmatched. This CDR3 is CASRGQGRTGELFF. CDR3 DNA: TGTGCCAGCAGGGGACAGGGGCGAACCGGGGAGCTGTTTTTT.

The CDR3, as DNA: TGTGCCAGTACTACAGCAGGGGGCAGAGAGCAGTACTTC. It encodes CASTTAGGREQYF. This chain connects TRBV27 to TRBJ2-7, with 8 bases that match TRBD1. CDR3 size: 13 residues. V lost 9 bases, J lost 7 bases, and 11 bases stayed unmatched. CDR1 and CDR2 (germline): MNHEY, SMNVEV (reference sequence).